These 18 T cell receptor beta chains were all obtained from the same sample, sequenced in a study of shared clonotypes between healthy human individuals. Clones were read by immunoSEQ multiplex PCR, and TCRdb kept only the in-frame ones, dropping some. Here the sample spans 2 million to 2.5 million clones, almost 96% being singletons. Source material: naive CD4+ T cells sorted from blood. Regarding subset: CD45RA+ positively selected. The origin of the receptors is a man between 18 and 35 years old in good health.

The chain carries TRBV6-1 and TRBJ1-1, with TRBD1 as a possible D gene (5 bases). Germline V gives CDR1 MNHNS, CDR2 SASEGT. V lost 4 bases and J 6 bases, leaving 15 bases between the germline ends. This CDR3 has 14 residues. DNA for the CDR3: TGTGCCAGCAGTGCCTCCGGCGCGACAGCTGAAGCTTTCTTT. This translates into CASSASGATAEAFF.

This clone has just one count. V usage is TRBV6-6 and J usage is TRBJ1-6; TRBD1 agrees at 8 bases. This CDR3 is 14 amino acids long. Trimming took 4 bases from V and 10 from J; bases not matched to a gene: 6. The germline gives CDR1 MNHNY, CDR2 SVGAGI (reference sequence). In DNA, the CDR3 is TGTGCCAGCAGTTTCCAGGACAGGGAATCACCCCTCCACTTT. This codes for CASSFQDRESPLHF.

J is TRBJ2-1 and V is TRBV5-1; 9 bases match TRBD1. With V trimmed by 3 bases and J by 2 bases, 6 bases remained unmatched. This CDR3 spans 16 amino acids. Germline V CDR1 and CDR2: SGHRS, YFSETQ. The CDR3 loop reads CASSWAGTGTYNEQFF. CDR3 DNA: TGCGCCAGCAGCTGGGCCGGGACAGGGACCTACAATGAGCAGTTCTTC. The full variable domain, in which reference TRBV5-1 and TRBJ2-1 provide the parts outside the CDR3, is KAGVTQTPRYLIKTRGQQVTLSCSPISGHRSVSWYQQTPGQGLQFLFEYFSETQRNKGNFPGRFSGRQFSNSRSEMNVSTLELGDSALYLCASSWAGTGTYNEQFFGPGTRLTVL.

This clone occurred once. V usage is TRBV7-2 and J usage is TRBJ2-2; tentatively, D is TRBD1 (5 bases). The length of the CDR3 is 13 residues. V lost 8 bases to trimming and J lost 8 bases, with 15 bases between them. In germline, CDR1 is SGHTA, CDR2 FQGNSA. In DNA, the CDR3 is TGTGCCAGCGACGCTCTAGGGGCTGGGGAGCTGTTTTTT. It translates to CASDALGAGELFF.

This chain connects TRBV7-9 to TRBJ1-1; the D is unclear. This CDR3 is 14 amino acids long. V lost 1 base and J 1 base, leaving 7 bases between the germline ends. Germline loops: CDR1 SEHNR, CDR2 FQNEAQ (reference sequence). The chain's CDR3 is CASSLGPTNTEAFF. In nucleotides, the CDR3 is TGTGCCAGCAGCTTAGGTCCGACGAACACTGAAGCTTTCTTT.

The chain's CDR3 is CASSSDRGQGQYF. DNA of the CDR3: TGTGCCAGTAGTTCGGACAGGGGGCAGGGGCAGTACTTC. This chain links TRBV19 with TRBJ2-7; 11 positions match TRBD1. Germline CDR1 is LNHDA and CDR2 is SQIVND (reference sequence). The V and J ends lost 5 bases and 9 bases, in that order; junction bases with no gene match: 6. The CDR3 has 13 amino acids.

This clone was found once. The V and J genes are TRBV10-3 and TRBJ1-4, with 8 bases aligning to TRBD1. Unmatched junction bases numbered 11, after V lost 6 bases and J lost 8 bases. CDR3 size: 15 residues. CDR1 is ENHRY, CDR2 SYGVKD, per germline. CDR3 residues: CAIRKGQALGEKLFF. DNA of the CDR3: TGTGCCATCAGAAAGGGACAGGCCCTTGGGGAAAAACTGTTTTTT.

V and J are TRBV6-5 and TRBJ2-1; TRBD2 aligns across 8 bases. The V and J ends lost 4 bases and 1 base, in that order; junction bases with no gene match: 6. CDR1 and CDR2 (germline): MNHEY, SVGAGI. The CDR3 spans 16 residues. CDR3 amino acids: CASSSLLAESYNEQFF. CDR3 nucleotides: TGTGCCAGCAGTTCCTTACTAGCGGAATCCTACAATGAGCAGTTCTTC.

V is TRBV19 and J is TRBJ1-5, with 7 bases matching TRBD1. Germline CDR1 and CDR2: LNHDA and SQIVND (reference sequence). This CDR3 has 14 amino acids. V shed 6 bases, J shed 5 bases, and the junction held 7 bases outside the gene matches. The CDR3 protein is CASRTGYGDQPQHF. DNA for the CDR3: TGTGCCAGTAGGACAGGGTATGGGGATCAGCCCCAGCATTTT.

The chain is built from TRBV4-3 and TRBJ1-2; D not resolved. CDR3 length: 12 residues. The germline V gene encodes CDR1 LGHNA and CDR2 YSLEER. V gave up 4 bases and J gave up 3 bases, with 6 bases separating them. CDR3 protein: CASSRGDYGYTF. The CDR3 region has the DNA TGCGCCAGCAGCCGTGGGGACTATGGCTACACCTTC.

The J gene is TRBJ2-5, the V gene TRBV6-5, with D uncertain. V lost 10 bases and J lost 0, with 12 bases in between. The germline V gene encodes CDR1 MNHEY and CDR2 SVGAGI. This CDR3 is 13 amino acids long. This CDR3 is CATSRAYQETQYF. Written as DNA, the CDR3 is TGTGCCACCTCCCGTGCGTACCAAGAGACCCAGTACTTC.

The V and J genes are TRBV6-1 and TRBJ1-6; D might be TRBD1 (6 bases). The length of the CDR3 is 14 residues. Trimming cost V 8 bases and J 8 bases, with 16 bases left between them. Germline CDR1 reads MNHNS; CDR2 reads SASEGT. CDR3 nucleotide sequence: TGTGCCAGCTTATACAGGGACCTGGATTCACCCCTCCACTTT. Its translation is CASLYRDLDSPLHF.

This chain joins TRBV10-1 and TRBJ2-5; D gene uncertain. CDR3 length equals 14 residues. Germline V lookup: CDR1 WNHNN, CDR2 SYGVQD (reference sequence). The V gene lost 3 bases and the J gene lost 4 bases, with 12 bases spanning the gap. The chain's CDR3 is CASSDHRGPETQYF. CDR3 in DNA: TGCGCCAGCAGTGACCACCGCGGTCCAGAGACCCAGTACTTC.

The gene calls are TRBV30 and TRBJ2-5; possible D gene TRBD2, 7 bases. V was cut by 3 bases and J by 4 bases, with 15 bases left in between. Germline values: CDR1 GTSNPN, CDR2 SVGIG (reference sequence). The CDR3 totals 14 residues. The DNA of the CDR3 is TGTGCCTGGAGGGGGAGGGGGGGTCTAGAGACCCAGTACTTC. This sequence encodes CAWRGRGGLETQYF.

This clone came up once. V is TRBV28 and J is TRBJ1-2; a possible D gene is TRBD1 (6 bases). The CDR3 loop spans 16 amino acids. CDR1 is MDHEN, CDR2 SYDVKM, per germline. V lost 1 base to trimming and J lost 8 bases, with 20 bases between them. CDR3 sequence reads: CASSLSSPGGNRGYTF. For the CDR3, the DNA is TGTGCCAGCAGTTTATCCTCCCCGGGGGGCAATAGAGGCTACACCTTC.

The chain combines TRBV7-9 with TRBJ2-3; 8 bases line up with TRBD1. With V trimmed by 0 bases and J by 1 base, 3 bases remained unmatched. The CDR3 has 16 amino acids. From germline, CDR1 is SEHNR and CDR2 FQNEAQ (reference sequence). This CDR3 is CASSLAPTGGTDTQYF. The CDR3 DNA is TGTGCCAGCAGCTTAGCGCCGACAGGGGGCACAGATACGCAGTATTTT.

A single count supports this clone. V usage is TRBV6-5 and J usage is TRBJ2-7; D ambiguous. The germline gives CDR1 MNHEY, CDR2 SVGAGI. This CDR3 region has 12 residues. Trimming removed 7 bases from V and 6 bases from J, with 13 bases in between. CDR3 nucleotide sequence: TGTGCCAGCAACTCCCCAGAGCGCGAGCAGTACTTC. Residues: CASNSPEREQYF.

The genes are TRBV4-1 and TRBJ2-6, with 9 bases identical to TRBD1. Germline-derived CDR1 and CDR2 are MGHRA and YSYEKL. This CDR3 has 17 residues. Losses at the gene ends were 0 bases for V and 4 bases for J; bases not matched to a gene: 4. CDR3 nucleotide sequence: TGCGCCAGCAGCCAAGATGGACAGGGGTACGGGGCCAACGTCCTGACTTTC. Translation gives CASSQDGQGYGANVLTF.